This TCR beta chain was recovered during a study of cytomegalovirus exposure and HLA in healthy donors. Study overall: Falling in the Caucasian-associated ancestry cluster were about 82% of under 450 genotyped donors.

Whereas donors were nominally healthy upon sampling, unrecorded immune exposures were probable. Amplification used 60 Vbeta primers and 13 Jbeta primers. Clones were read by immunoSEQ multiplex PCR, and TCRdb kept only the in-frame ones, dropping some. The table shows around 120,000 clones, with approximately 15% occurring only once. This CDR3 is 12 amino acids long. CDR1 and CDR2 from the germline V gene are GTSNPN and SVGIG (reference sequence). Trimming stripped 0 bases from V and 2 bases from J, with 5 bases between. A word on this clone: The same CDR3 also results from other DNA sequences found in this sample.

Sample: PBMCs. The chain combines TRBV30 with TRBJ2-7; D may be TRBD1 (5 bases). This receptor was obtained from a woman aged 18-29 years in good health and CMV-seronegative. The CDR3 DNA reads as TGTGCCTGGAGTGTGACAGCCTACGAGCAGTACTTC. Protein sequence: CAWSVTAYEQYF.